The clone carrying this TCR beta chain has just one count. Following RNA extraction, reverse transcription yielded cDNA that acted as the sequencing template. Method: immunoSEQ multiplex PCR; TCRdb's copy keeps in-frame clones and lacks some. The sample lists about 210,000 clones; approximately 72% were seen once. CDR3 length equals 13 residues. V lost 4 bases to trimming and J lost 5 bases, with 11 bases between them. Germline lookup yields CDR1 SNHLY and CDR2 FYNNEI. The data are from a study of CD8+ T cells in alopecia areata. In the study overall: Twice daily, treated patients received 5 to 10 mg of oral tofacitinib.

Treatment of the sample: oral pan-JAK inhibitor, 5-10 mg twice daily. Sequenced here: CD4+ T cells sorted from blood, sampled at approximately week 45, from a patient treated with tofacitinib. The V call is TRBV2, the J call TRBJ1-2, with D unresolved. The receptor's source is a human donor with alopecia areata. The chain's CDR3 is CASSGYNSYGYTF. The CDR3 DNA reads TGTGCCAGCAGTGGGTATAACTCTTATGGCTACACCTTC.